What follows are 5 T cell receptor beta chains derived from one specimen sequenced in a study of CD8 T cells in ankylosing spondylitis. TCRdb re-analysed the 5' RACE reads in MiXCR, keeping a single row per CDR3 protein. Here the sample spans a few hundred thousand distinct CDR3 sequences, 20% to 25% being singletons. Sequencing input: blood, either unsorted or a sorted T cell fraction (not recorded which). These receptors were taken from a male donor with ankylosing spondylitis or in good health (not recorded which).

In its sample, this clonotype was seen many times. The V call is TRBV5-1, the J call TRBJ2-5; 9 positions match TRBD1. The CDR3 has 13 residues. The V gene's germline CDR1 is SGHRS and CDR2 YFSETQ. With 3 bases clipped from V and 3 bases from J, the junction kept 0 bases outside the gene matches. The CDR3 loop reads CASSWTGEETQYF. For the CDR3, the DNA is TGCGCCAGCAGCTGGACAGGGGAAGAGACCCAGTACTTC.

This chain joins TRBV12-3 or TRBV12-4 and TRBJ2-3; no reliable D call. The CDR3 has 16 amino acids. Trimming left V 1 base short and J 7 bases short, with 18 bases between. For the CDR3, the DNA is TGTGCCAGCAGTTTAGGAATCGTGACTCAGAGTAATACGCAGTATTTT. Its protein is CASSLGIVTQSNTQYF.

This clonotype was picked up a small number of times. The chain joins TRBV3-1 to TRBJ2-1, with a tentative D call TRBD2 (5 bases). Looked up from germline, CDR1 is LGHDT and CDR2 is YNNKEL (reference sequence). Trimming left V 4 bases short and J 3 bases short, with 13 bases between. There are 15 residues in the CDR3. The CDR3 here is CASSPGLSLYNEQFF. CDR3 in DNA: TGTGCCAGCAGCCCTGGACTCTCCCTCTACAATGAGCAGTTCTTC.

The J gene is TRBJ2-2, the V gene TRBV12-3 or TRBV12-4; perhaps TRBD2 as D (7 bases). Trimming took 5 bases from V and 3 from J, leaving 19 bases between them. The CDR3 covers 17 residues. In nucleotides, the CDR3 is TGTGCCAGCAGTGGGCGCCTCGGGGGGCCCCACACCGGGGAGCTGTTTTTT. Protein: CASSGRLGGPHTGELFF.

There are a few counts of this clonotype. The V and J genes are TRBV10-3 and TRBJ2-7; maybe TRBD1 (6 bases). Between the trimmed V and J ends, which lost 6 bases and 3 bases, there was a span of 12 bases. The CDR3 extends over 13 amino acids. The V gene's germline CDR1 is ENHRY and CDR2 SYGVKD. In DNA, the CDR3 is TGTGCCATCAGGTCCGGGACACTCTACGAGCAGTACTTC. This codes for CAIRSGTLYEQYF.